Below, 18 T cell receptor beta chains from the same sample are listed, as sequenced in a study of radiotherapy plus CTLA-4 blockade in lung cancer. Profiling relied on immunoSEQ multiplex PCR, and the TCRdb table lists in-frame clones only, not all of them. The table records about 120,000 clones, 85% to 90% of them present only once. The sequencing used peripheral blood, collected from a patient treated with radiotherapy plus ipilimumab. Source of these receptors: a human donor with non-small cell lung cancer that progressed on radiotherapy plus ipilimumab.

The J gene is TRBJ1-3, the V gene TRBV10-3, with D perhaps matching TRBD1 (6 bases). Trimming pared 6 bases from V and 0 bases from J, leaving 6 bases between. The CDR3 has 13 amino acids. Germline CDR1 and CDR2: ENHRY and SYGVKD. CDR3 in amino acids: CAIRDSSGNTIYF. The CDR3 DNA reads TGTGCCATCAGGGACAGCTCTGGAAACACCATATATTTT.

In DNA form, the CDR3 reads TGCAGCGGGAAGAGCACCGGGGAGCTGTTTTTT. Its translation: CSGKSTGELFF. J is TRBJ2-2 and V is TRBV29-1; D unresolved. The CDR3 covers 11 residues. Germline-derived CDR1 and CDR2 are SQVTM and ANQGSEA. The V end was cut by 7 bases, the J end by 4 bases, with 7 bases between.

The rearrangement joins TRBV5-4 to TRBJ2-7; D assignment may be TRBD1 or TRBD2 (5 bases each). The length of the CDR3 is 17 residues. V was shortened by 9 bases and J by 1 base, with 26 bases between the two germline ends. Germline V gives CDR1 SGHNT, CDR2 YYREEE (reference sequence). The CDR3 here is CATTGVLAPTGSYEQYF. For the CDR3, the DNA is TGTGCCACAACAGGCGTTCTAGCCCCAACCGGTTCCTACGAGCAGTACTTC. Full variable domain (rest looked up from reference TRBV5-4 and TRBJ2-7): ETGVTQSPTHLIKTRGQQVTLRCSSQSGHNTVSWYQQALGQGPQFIFQYYREEENGRGNFPPRFSGLQFPNYSSELNVNALELDDSALYLCATTGVLAPTGSYEQYFGPGTRLTVT.

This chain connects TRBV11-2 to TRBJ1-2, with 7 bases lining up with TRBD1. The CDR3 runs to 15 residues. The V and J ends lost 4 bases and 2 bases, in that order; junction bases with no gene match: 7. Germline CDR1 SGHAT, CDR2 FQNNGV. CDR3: CASSSRQGGNYGYTF. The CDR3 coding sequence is TGTGCCAGCAGCTCTAGACAGGGAGGAAACTATGGCTACACCTTC.

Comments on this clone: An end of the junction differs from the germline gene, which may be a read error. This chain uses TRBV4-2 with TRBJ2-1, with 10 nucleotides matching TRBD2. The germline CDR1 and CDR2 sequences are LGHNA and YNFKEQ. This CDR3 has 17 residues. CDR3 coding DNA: TGTGCCAGCAGCAAAGAGTTAGCGGGAGGCCCCTACAATGAGCAGTTCTTC. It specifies CASSKELAGGPYNEQFF.

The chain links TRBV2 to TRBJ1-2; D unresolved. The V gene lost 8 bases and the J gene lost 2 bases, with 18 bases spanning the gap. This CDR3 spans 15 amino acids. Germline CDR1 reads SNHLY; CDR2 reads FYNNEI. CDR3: CASGQGFSMNYGYTF. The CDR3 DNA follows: TGTGCCAGCGGCCAAGGGTTCAGCATGAACTATGGCTACACCTTC. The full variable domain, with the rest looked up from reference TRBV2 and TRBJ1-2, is EPEVTQTPSHQVTQMGQEVILRCVPISNHLYFYWYRQILGQKVEFLVSFYNNEISEKSEIFDDQFSVERPDGSNFTLKIRSTKLEDSAMYFCASGQGFSMNYGYTFGSGTRLTVV.

The CDR3: CASSTGTGVNGYTF. DNA of the CDR3: TGTGCCAGCTCAACCGGGACAGGGGTCAATGGCTACACCTTC. This chain uses TRBV18 with TRBJ1-2; 10 bases match TRBD1. Trimming at V came to 5 bases and at J to 6 bases, leaving 6 bases not matched to a gene. The CDR3 extends over 14 amino acids. The germline CDR1 and CDR2 sequences are KGHSH and LQKENI. Full variable domain (remainder filled in from reference TRBV18 and TRBJ1-2): NAGVMQNPRHLVRRRGQEARLRCSPMKGHSHVYWYRQLPEEGLKFMVYLQKENIIDESGMPKERFSAEFPKEGPSILRIQQVVRGDSAAYFCASSTGTGVNGYTFGSGTRLTVV.

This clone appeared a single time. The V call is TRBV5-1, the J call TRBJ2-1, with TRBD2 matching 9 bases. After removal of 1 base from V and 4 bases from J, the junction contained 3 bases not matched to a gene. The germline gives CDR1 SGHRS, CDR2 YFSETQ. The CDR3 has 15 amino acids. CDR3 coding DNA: TGCGCCAGCAGCTTGCCTAGCGGGATTTACAATGAGCAGTTCTTC. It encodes CASSLPSGIYNEQFF. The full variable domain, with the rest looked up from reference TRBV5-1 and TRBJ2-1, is KAGVTQTPRYLIKTRGQQVTLSCSPISGHRSVSWYQQTPGQGLQFLFEYFSETQRNKGNFPGRFSGRQFSNSRSEMNVSTLELGDSALYLCASSLPSGIYNEQFFGPGTRLTVL.

CDR3 region: CASSLDLTGASTDTQYF. The DNA of the CDR3 is TGCGCCAGCAGCTTGGACCTGACAGGGGCCAGCACAGATACGCAGTATTTT. This chain links TRBV5-1 with TRBJ2-3, with 8 bases lining up with TRBD1. The CDR3 length is 17 residues. J was trimmed by 0 bases and V by 0 bases; bases with no gene match: 6. Germline assignment: CDR1 SGHRS and CDR2 YFSETQ.

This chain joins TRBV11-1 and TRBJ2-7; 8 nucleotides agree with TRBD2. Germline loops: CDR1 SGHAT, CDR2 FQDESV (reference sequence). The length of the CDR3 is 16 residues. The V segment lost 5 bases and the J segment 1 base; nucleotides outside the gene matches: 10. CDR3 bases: TGTGCCAGCAGCCCGAGTACGACGGGAGGGTCCTACGAGCAGTACTTC. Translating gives CASSPSTTGGSYEQYF.

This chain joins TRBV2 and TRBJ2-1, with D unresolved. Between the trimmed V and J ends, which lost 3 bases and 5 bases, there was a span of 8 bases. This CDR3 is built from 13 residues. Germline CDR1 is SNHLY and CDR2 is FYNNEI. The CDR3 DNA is TGTGCCAGCAGTGAGACCCTAGACAATGAGCAGTTCTTC. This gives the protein CASSETLDNEQFF.

The CDR3, as DNA: TGTGCCAGCAGCCGGACTAGCGGGAGTTCCCACATTCAGTACTTC. Translation: CASSRTSGSSHIQYF. The V call is TRBV6-1, the J call TRBJ2-4; 13 bases fit TRBD2. This CDR3 has 15 residues. Looked up from germline, CDR1 is MNHNS and CDR2 is SASEGT. The ends lost 6 bases at V and 8 bases at J; junction bases unmatched: 7.

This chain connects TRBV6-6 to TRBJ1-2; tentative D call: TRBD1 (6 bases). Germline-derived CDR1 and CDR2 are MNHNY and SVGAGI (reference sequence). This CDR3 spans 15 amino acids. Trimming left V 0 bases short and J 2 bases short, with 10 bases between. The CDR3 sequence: CASSYSQGRNYGYTF. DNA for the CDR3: TGTGCCAGCAGTTACTCGCAGGGGCGAAACTATGGCTACACCTTC.

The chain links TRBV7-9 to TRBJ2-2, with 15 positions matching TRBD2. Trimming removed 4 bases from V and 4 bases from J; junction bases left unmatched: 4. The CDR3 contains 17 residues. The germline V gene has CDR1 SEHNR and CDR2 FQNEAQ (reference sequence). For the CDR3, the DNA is TGTGCCAGCAGCTCCGGACTAGCGGGAGGGCTCACCGGGGAGCTGTTTTTT. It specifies CASSSGLAGGLTGELFF.

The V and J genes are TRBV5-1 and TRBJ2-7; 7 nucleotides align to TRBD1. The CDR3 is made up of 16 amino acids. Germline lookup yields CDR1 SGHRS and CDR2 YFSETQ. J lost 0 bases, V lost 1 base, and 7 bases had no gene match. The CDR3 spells CASSLSQGVSSYEQYF. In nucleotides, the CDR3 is TGCGCCAGCAGCTTGAGTCAGGGGGTAAGCTCCTACGAGCAGTACTTC. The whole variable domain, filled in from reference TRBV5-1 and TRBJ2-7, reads KAGVTQTPRYLIKTRGQQVTLSCSPISGHRSVSWYQQTPGQGLQFLFEYFSETQRNKGNFPGRFSGRQFSNSRSEMNVSTLELGDSALYLCASSLSQGVSSYEQYFGPGTRLTVT.

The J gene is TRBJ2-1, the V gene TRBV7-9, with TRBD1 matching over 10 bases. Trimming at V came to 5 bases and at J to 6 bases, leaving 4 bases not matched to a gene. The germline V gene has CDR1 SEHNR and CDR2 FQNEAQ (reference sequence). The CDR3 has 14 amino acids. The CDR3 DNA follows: TGTGCCAGCAGCACCGGGACAGGGGCCAATGAGCAGTTCTTC. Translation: CASSTGTGANEQFF.

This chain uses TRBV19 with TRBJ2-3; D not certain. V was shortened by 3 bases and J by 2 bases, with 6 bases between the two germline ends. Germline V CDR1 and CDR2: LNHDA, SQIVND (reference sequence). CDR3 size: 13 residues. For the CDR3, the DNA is TGTGCCAGTAGTATTGCCATCACAGATACGCAGTATTTT. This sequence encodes CASSIAITDTQYF. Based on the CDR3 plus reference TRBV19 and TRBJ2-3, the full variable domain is DGGITQSPKYLFRKEGQNVTLSCEQNLNHDAMYWYRQDPGQGLRLIYYSQIVNDFQKGDIAEGYSVSREKKESFPLTVTSAQKNPTAFYLCASSIAITDTQYFGPGTRLTVL.

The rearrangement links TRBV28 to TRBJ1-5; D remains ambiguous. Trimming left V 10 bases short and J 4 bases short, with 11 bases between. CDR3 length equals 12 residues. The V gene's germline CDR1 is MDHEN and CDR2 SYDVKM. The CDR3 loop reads CATASGNQPQHF. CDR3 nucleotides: TGTGCCACCGCGTCGGGGAATCAGCCCCAGCATTTT.